Presented here are 8 T cell receptor beta chains from one specimen sequenced in a study of T cell repertoires in cytomegalovirus infection. Their target antigens are unknown. TCRdb analysed the reads with MiXCR anew, one entry per CDR3 protein. This repertoire shows some 920,000 distinct CDR3 sequences, around 29% found once; its top ten account for about an eighth. The sample in question was cultured CD8+ T cells from PBMCs, obtained from culture after CMV antigen stimulation. Receptor source: a human donor in good health (CMV status not recorded). Some clones in this sample may be carry-over from other donors' samples.

Many counts were recorded for this clonotype. The chain is built from TRBV7-2 and TRBJ2-1, with 8 bases fitting TRBD2. With 3 bases clipped from V and 7 bases from J, the junction kept 5 bases outside the gene matches. Germline V gene data show CDR1 as SGHTA and CDR2 as FQGNSA. There are 14 residues in the CDR3. The CDR3 loop is CASSFRGGPNEQFF. In nucleotides, the CDR3 is TGTGCCAGCAGCTTCCGGGGGGGCCCTAATGAGCAGTTCTTC.

In this sample, this clonotype turned up a few times. This chain joins TRBV6-8 and TRBJ1-1; D is possibly TRBD1 (6 bases). Trimming took off 0 bases at V and 3 bases at J, with 20 bases between the two ends. This CDR3 has 18 residues. Germline V gives CDR1 MNHGY, CDR2 SAAAGT. Here the CDR3 DNA reads TGTGCCAGCAGTTACTCATTCAGCTTGAAAGCAGGGGACACTGAAGCTTTCTTT. This codes for CASSYSFSLKAGDTEAFF.

This clonotype was counted only a few times. The rearrangement joins TRBV28 to TRBJ2-2; either TRBD1 or TRBD2 may supply D (7 bases each). V gave up 9 bases and J gave up 5 bases, with 16 bases separating them. Germline CDR1 MDHEN, CDR2 SYDVKM. The CDR3 consists of 14 residues. In nucleotides, the CDR3 is TGTGCCAGTTACAGACAGGGAGGGACCGGGGAGCTGTTTTTT. Its protein product is CASYRQGGTGELFF.

This clonotype has more than one count but fewer than ten. The chain is built from TRBV11-1 and TRBJ1-2; D ambiguous. V was clipped by 6 bases and J by 7 bases, with 12 bases between them. The CDR3 contains 12 residues. Germline loops: CDR1 SGHAT, CDR2 FQDESV (reference sequence). The CDR3 DNA follows: TGTGCCAGCAGTAAACCGGGCTCTGGCTACACCTTC. Amino acids: CASSKPGSGYTF.

In this sample, this clonotype turned up a few times. This rearrangement joins TRBV4-1 to TRBJ1-3, with a tentative D call TRBD1 (5 bases). From germline, CDR1 is MGHRA and CDR2 YSYEKL. CDR3 length equals 15 residues. Trimming stripped 7 bases from V and 2 bases from J, with 15 bases between. CDR3 DNA: TGCGCCAGCACCACAGGACCAGCTACTGGAAACACCATATATTTT. It yields the protein CASTTGPATGNTIYF.

This clonotype has just a few counts. The chain carries TRBV27 and TRBJ2-7; D is possibly TRBD2 (5 bases). This CDR3 spans 13 amino acids. Germline values: CDR1 MNHEY, CDR2 SMNVEV (reference sequence). Trimming left V 3 bases short and J 5 bases short, with 11 bases between. The chain's CDR3 is CASSFSGKHEQYV. CDR3 coding DNA: TGTGCCAGCAGTTTTTCCGGGAAGCACGAGCAGTACGTC.

The rearrangement links TRBV6-6 to TRBJ1-2; 12 bases align to TRBD1. Trimming at V came to 7 bases and at J to 8 bases, leaving 8 bases not matched to a gene. Germline lookup yields CDR1 MNHNY and CDR2 SVGAGI (reference sequence). The CDR3 runs to 14 residues. CDR3 sequence: CASTWDRGLKGYTF. The CDR3 nucleotides read TGTGCCAGCACCTGGGACAGGGGGCTGAAGGGCTACACCTTC.

Only one count was recorded for this clonotype. At one end, the junction sequence differs from germline, possibly due to a read error. V gene TRBV6-4 combines with J gene TRBJ2-3; 8 bases are a match to TRBD2. Per the germline V gene, CDR1 is MRHNA and CDR2 is SNTAGT. The CDR3 sequence is 14 residues long. The CDR3 protein is CAIRDGGATDTQYF. The CDR3 nucleotides are TGTGCCATCAGGGACGGGGGGGCCACAGATACGCAGTATTTC.